This TCR beta chain was retrieved from a study of blood T cell repertoires in COVID-19 (dated by TCRdb to the early 2020s). Concerning the study at large: The collaborator samples originated in the United States, Italy and Spain and spanned the acute and convalescent phases of COVID-19. The material from the prospective study consisted of cDNA or gDNA derived from T cells, B-cell-depleted T cells, or PBMCs. Subjects who had been exposed to COVID-19, were actively infected with it, or had recovered from it provided the deeply sampled blood TCRbeta repertoires that made up the dataset. The repertoires were released in a freely available public database intended as a resource for research on the immune response to SARS-CoV-2. The samples were drawn from two sources: the first 160 participants of the ongoing ImmuneRACE study, and 1,200 or so subjects contributed by 6 global collaborators. Sample metadata almost always included a de-identified subject ID, COVID-19 status, age in years and sex. Where HLA class I and class II types were available, the types were taken from metadata supplied by the sample provider, not from assay-based typing.

The CDR3, cysteine through phenylalanine, is 15 amino acids long. Only the CDR3 DNA stays, 45 bases, in frame from base 1. The V end loses 4 bases and the J end loses 7 bases, and a stretch of 17 bases separates them. CDR1 and CDR2, per the germline V gene, are KGHSY and FQNENV. Points the paper makes about the study in general: How much clinical and demographic metadata was included differed by source and by participant, and the metadata was provided uncurated.

Comments on this clone: Its antigen specificity is not known. Base quality data are lacking; no much larger clone is found one base away.

Each collaborating institution followed its own protocols to collect whole blood in K2EDTA tubes. For TCRbeta analysis, collaborator samples were shipped as frozen whole blood, as isolated PBMCs, or as DNA extracted from either sample type. TCRbeta CDR3 regions were amplified from genomic DNA using the immunoSEQ Assay, a bias-controlled multiplex PCR. Processing in the source paper ran as follows. Within the assay, amplification of reference gene primers was used to estimate how many nucleated cells each sample contained. To quantify the absolute abundance of each unique TCRbeta CDR3 rearrangement, sequence reads were collapsed and filtered. For each sample, productive Simpson clonality was calculated by taking the square root of Simpson's diversity index across productive rearrangements. Here the immuneACCESS table is served through TCRdb, limited to in-frame sequences with V and J called. Missing clones are a known gap in these copies; in checked studies unresolved V genes cover under half, and the rest lacks a known reason. The V and J calls and clone size were taken over from that table, and D and trimming were inferred from the DNA. The sample data list more than 45,000 clones, and 86% of these were observed just once. The top ten constitute 14% of the sample.

The sequence is built from TRBV16 and TRBJ1-5; matching of 6 bases hints at TRBD1 as the D gene. The source is an older man with acute or convalescent COVID-19. Input material: peripheral blood. The CDR3 reads as follows: CASSLEQGEGQPQHF. The DNA sequence is as follows: TGTGCCAGCAGCCTAGAACAGGGTGAAGGGCAGCCCCAGCATTTT.